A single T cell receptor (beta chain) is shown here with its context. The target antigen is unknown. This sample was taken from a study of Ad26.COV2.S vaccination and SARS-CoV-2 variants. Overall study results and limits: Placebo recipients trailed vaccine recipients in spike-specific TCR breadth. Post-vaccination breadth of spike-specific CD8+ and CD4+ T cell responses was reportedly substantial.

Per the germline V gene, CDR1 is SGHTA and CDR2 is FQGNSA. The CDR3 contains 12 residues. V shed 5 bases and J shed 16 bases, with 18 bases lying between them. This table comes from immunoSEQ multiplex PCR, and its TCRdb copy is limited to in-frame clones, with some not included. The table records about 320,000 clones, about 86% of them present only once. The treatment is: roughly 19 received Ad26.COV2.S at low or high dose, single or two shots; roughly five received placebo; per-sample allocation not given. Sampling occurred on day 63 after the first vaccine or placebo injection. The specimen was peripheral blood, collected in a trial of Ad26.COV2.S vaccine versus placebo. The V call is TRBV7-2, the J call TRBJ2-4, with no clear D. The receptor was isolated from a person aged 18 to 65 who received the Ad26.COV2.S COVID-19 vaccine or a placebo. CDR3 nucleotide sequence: TGTGCCAGCAGCCAGTTCCGGGCTTCCTTATACTTC. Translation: CASSQFRASLYF.